This TCR beta chain was sequenced for a study of blood T cell repertoires in COVID-19. This clone appeared once. As originally analysed: For nucleated cells, counts were estimated from reference gene primer amplification. Assay: immunoSEQ multiplex PCR; the TCRdb copy retains only in-frame clones and omits some. The DNA gave D and trimming, while V, J and clone size come from that table. This table has 100,000 to 110,000 clones, approximately 90% appearing once. Germline CDR1 is MNHEY and CDR2 is SMNVEV (reference sequence). This CDR3 spans 14 amino acids. V dropped 3 bases and J dropped 2 bases, with 11 bases sitting between them.

The rearrangement links TRBV27 to TRBJ2-7, with a weak D call TRBD1 (6 bases). This TCR came from a man aged 50 to 59 with active COVID-19. The material sequenced was peripheral blood. CDR3 residues: CASSFGTRTYEQYF. The CDR3 DNA is TGTGCCAGCAGTTTTGGGACACGGACCTACGAGCAGTACTTC.